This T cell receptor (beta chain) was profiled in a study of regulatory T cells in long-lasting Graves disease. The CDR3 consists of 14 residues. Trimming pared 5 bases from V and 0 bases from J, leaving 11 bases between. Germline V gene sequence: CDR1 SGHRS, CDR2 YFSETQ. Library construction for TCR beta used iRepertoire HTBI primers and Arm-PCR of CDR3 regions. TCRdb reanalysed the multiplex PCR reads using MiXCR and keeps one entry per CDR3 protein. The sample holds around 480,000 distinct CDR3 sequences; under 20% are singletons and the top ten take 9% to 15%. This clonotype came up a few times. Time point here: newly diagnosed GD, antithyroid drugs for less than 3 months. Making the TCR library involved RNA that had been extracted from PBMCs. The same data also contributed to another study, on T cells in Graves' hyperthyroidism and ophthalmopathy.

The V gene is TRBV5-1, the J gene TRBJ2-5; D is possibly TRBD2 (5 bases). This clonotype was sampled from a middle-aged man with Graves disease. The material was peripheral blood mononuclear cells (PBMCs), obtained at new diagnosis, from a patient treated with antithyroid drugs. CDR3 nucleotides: TGCGCCAGCAGGACCACTAGTTACCAAGAGACCCAGTACTTC. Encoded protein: CASRTTSYQETQYF.